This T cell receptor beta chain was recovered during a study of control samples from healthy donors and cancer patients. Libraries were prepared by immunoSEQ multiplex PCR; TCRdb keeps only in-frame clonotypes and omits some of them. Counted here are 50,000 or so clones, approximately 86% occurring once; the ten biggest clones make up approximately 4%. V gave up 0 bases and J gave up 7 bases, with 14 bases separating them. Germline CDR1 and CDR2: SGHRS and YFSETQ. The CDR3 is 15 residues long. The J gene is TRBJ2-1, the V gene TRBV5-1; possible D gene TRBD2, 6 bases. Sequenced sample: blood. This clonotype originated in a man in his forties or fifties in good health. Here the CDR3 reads CASSLATGEGNEQFF. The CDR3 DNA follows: TGCGCCAGCAGCTTGGCAACGGGAGAAGGTAATGAGCAGTTCTTC.